This TCR beta chain originates from a study of blood T cell repertoires in COVID-19 (dated by TCRdb to the early 2020s). Describing the broader study: Samples from collaborators originated in the United States, Italy and Spain and spanned both the acute and convalescent phases of COVID-19. The material from the prospective study consisted of cDNA or gDNA derived from T cells, B-cell-depleted T cells, or PBMCs. The dataset comprised deeply sampled blood TCRbeta repertoires from subjects exposed to, actively infected with, or recovered from COVID-19. A freely available public database, intended as a resource for researchers studying the immune response to SARS-CoV-2, is where the repertoires were released. The samples were drawn from the first 160 participants of the ongoing ImmuneRACE study and from about 1,200 subjects provided by 6 global collaborators. The sample metadata nearly always contained a de-identified subject ID, COVID-19 status, age in years and sex. Where available, HLA class I and class II types were taken from metadata supplied by the sample provider and were not determined by assay-based typing. General study outcomes and caveats: How much clinical and demographic metadata was included differed by source and by participant, and the metadata was provided uncurated.

TCRbeta CDR3 regions were amplified from genomic DNA by means of the immunoSEQ Assay, a bias-controlled multiplex PCR. The authors processed their data as follows. Nucleated cell counts per sample were estimated from amplification of reference gene primers within the assay. To quantify the absolute abundance of each unique TCRbeta CDR3 rearrangement, sequence reads were collapsed and filtered. Productive Simpson clonality was computed per sample as the square root of Simpson's diversity index over productive rearrangements. TCRdb took over this immuneACCESS table, retaining in-frame rearrangements with V and J assigned. Such tables are incomplete; in checked studies, under half of the missing clones stem from an unresolved V gene, and the remainder is unexplained. The V and J calls and clone size are taken from that table; D and trimming were inferred from the DNA. A total of over 110,000 clones appear in this sample, 88% of them only once. The top ten clonotypes cover around 26% of the sample.

Whole blood was collected in K2EDTA tubes by collaborating institutions according to the institutions' own protocols. Collaborator samples were shipped for TCRbeta analysis as frozen whole blood, isolated PBMCs, or DNA extracted from either sample type. In regard to this clone: It lacks a known antigen. The record has no base qualities; no much larger clone is one base away.

The CDR3 has 17 amino acids, counting the end cysteine and phenylalanine. The entry retains the CDR3 DNA only, 51 bases that are in frame from base 1. The germline V gene (reference sequence) sets CDR1 to SEHNR and CDR2 to FQNEAQ. Trimming at the junction amounts to 6 bases on V and 2 bases on J, and the germline ends lie 19 bases apart. The rearranged segments are TRBV7-9 and TRBJ1-4; matching of 5 bases hints at TRBD1 as the D gene. The sequenced material came from peripheral blood. This receptor was obtained from a human donor in a cohort sampled during active COVID-19. The nucleotides are TGTGCCAGCAGTCTGGGGTCACAGGAATGGACTAATGAAAAACTGTTTTTT. Its protein is CASSLGSQEWTNEKLFF. Joined to the reference TRBV7-9 and TRBJ1-4 proteins, this CDR3 gives the full variable domain: DTGVSQNPRHKITKRGQNVTFRCDPISEHNRLYWYRQTLGQGPEFLTYFQNEAQLEKSRLLSDRFSAERPKGSFSTLEIQRTEQGDSAMYLCASSLGSQEWTNEKLFFGSGTQLSVL.